This T cell receptor (beta chain) was recovered during a study of cytomegalovirus exposure and HLA in healthy donors. PCR used 60 Vbeta primers and 13 Jbeta primers. Assay: immunoSEQ multiplex PCR; the TCRdb copy retains only in-frame clones and omits some. Here the sample spans roughly 100,000 clones, about three quarters being singletons. Sequenced sample: PBMCs. The receptor was derived from a man aged 60-69 years in good health and CMV-seropositive.

CDR3 protein: CASMDTTNQPQHF. Here the CDR3 DNA reads TGTGCCAGTATGGACACCACCAATCAGCCCCAGCATTTT. This chain links TRBV19 with TRBJ1-5, with TRBD1 as a possible D gene (5 bases). The germline V and J ends were trimmed by 7 bases and 3 bases, with 10 bases remaining between them. From germline, CDR1 is LNHDA and CDR2 SQIVND (reference sequence). The CDR3 is 13 residues long.